This T cell receptor (beta chain) was captured by sequencing in a study of blood T cell repertoires in COVID-19. Study at large: Samples representing acute and convalescent COVID-19 were sourced from the United States, Italy and Spain. PBMCs, B-cell-depleted T cells, or T cells were the source of the cDNA or gDNA that made up the material.

The CDR3 is 20 amino acids. Trimming cost V 6 bases and J 0 bases, with 24 bases left between them. Germline CDR1 is MNHEY and CDR2 is SMNVEV (reference sequence). Patients in Seattle were enrolled during active infection, then followed longitudinally. Original analysis: How many nucleated cells were present was estimated from reference gene primer amplification. Clones were read by immunoSEQ multiplex PCR, and TCRdb kept only the in-frame ones, dropping some. D and trimming were read from the DNA, whereas the V and J calls and clone size are those reported in that table. The sample holds roughly 230,000 clones, approximately 81% seen once.

The sequencing input was peripheral blood. This chain uses TRBV27 with TRBJ1-6, with a possible D match to TRBD1 (6 bases). This receptor was identified in an elderly woman with COVID-19, enrolled during active disease. The CDR3 DNA sequence: TGTGCCAGCAGGAAACAGGGACCGAACCCCTTGAGCTCCTATAATTCACCCCTCCACTTT. The encoded protein is CASRKQGPNPLSSYNSPLHF.